This T cell receptor (beta chain) came from a study of PD-1 blockade in classical Hodgkin lymphoma. TCRdb's copy holds only in-frame clones and misses some; the assay was immunoSEQ multiplex PCR. The sample lists 15,000 to 20,000 clones, around 85% seen once, with 6.3% in the top ten. In every patient, relapse followed autologous stem cell transplantation, while exposure to brentuximab vedotin differed. Patients had relapsed/refractory classical Hodgkin lymphoma with complete response, partial response or progressive disease as best response. Germline values: CDR1 SEHNR, CDR2 FQNEAQ (reference sequence). V was pared by 6 bases and J by 6 bases, with 4 bases of the junction left unmatched. The CDR3 consists of 13 residues.

The starting material was peripheral blood mononuclear cells (PBMCs), obtained at baseline. The sequence derives from a human donor with classical Hodgkin lymphoma. The chain combines TRBV7-9 with TRBJ1-2; TRBD1 agrees at 10 bases. The CDR3 sequence is CASSLGTGDGYTF. The CDR3 bases are TGTGCCAGCAGTCTAGGGACAGGGGATGGCTACACCTTC.